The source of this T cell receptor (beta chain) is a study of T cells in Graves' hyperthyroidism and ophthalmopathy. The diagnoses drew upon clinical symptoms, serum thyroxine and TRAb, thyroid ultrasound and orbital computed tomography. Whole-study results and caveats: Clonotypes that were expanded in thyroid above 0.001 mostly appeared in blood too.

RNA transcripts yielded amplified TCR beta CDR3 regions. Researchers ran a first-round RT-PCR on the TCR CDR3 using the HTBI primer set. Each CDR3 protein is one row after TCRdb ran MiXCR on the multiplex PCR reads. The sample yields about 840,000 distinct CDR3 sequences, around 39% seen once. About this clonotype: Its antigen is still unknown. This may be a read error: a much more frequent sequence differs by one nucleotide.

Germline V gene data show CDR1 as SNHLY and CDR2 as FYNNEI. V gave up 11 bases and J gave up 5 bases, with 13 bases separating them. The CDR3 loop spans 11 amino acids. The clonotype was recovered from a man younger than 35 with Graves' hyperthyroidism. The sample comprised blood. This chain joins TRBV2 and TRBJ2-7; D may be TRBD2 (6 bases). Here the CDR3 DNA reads TGTGCCGGCGCTAGCGCCGACGAGCAGTACTTC. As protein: CAGASADEQYF. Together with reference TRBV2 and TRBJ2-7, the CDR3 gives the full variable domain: EPEVTQTPSHQVTQMGQEVILRCVPISNHLYFYWYRQILGQKVEFLVSFYNNEISEKSEIFDDQFSVERPDGSNFTLKIRSTKLEDSAMYFCAGASADEQYFGPGTRLTVT.